This T cell receptor (beta chain) was sequenced during a study of blood T cells in healthy people across ages. Germline CDR1 DFQATT, CDR2 SNEGSKA (reference sequence). V was trimmed by 3 bases and J by 2 bases, leaving 10 bases between them. CDR3 size: 13 residues. This clonotype was seen repeatedly, ten times or more. A second PCR, run for about 7 to 11 cycles, used a sample-barcoded 5' primer plus a J-beta primer mix. TCRdb re-called the 5' RACE reads through MiXCR, storing one row per CDR3 protein. The sample includes hundreds of thousands of distinct CDR3 sequences, about 30% of them seen just once.

Sequencing input: blood. The source is an elderly woman in good health. This chain uses TRBV20-1 with TRBJ1-1; D might be TRBD1 (6 bases). The CDR3 region is CSASGQFNTEAFF. The CDR3 coding sequence is TGCAGTGCTAGCGGACAGTTTAACACTGAAGCTTTCTTT.